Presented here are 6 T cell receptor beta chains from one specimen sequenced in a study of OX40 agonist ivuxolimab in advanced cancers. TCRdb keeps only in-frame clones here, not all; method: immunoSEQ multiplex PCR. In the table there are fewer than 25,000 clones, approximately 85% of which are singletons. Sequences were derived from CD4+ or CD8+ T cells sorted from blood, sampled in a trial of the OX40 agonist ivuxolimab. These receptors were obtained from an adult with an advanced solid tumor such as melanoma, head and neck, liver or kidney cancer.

CDR3 nucleotides: TGTGCCAGCAGTCGAAGCTCCCGTGGTGGCGAAAAACTGTTTTTT. Its protein product is CASSRSSRGGEKLFF. This chain joins TRBV6-5 and TRBJ1-4; D uncertain. Trimming removed 5 bases from V and 8 bases from J, with 18 bases in between. The CDR3 spans 15 residues. Looked up from germline, CDR1 is MNHEY and CDR2 is SVGAGI.

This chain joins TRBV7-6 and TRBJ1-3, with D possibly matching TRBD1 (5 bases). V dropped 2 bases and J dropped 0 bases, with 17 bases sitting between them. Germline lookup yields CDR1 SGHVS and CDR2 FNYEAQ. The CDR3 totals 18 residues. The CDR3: CASSLLGLDSLSGNTIYF. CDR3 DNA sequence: TGTGCCAGCAGCTTATTAGGATTAGACAGTCTCTCTGGAAACACCATATATTTT.

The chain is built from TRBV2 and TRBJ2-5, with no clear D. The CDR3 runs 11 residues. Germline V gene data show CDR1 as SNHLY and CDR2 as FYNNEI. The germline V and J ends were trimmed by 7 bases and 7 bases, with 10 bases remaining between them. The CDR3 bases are TGTGCCAGCACTAACCCCGGGACCCAGTACTTC. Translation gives CASTNPGTQYF.

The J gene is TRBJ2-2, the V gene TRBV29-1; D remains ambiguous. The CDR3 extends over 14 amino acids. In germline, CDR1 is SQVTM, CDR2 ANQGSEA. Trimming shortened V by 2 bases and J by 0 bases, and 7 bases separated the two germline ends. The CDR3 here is CSVEQAANTGELFF. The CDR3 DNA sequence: TGCAGCGTTGAACAGGCCGCGAACACCGGGGAGCTGTTTTTT.

The CDR3 sequence: CASSSRDRSYEQYF. Here the CDR3 DNA reads TGTGCCAGTAGCAGCCGGGACAGGAGTTACGAGCAGTACTTC. The chain couples TRBV19 to TRBJ2-7, with 8 bases aligning to TRBD1. The length of the CDR3 is 14 residues. Germline-derived CDR1 and CDR2 are LNHDA and SQIVND (reference sequence). V was pared by 6 bases and J by 4 bases, with 8 bases of the junction left unmatched.

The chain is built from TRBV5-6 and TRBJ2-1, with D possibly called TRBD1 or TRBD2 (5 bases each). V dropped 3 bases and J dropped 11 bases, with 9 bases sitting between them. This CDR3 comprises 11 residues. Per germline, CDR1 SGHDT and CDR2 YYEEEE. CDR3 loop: CASSSRGKQFF. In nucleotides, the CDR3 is TGTGCCAGCAGCTCACGGGGCAAGCAGTTCTTC.